This T cell receptor (beta chain) appears in the sequencing data of a study of vaccination effects on CD4 cells after COVID-19. About the research overall: Relative to the second dose, post-vaccine samples were obtained a median of 72 days later.

Trimming cost V 5 bases and J 4 bases; bases outside gene matches: 7. Germline V gene lookup returns CDR1 SGHTA and CDR2 FQGTGA. This CDR3 is built from 14 residues. Sequencing used immunoSEQ multiplex PCR; TCRdb keeps in-frame clones, though not all of them. The sample lists roughly 14,000 clones; over 60% were seen once. With regard to this clone: Its specificity is not known.

Prior to sequencing, the ViraFEST assay stimulated PBMC with viral peptide pools, which expanded the antigen-specific CD4+ T cells. Researchers isolated CD4+ T cells once approximately ten days of culture had elapsed. Either the mRNA-1273 or the BNT162b2 vaccine was given to participants as two doses. The source material was CD4+ T cells from PBMCs cultured with SARS-CoV-2 spike peptides, sampled after COVID-19 vaccination. The source is a human donor who received a COVID-19 vaccine. The chain carries TRBV7-3 and TRBJ2-5; the match to TRBD2 covers 7 bases. Written as DNA, the CDR3 is TGTGCCAGCAGCGCCGGGGCTAGCGGAGAGACCCAGTACTTC. Its protein is CASSAGASGETQYF. The full variable domain, completed using reference TRBV7-3 and TRBJ2-5, is GAGVSQTPSNKVTEKGKYVELRCDPISGHTALYWYRQSLGQGPEFLIYFQGTGAADDSGLPNDRFFAVRPEGSVSTLKIQRTERGDSAVYLCASSAGASGETQYFGPGTRLLVL.